What follows describes a single TCR beta chain. This clonotype is labeled medium-sized (0.01 to 0.1%). No quality values exist for individual bases; no much larger clone is one base distant. The library was made by 5' RACE. TCRbeta libraries were pooled in proportion to their sorted cell numbers before sequencing. Total RNA was extracted from the sorted cells with RNAzol RT, and cDNA was synthesized using an oligo(dT) primer and a template-switching oligo. The TCRbeta V-CDR3-J region was PCR-amplified with Kapa HiFi using a SMARTer oligo primer and a TCRbeta constant-region primer. A second PCR added Illumina adaptors and sample-specific index barcodes, with HighPrep bead cleanup and Bioanalyzer confirmation of a roughly 650 bp band. Sequencing of the libraries was done on an Illumina MiSeq using 2x151 bp paired-end reads. Per the authors' processing: An in-house Java program demultiplexed the reads, and MiXCR assigned TCRbeta annotations and counted clonotypes. Repertoire overlap used Morisita-Horn indices from the R package vegan, with UPGMA clustering and Circos plots of recurring clonotypes. Shannon diversity and richness were each normalized to the maximum value possible given the input cell numbers, so the resulting values fell between 0 and 1. CDR3beta sequences were aligned using MUSCLE, distances were calculated using SeqinR, and multidimensional scaling was plotted in R. TCRdb reran the public reads through fastp at Q25 and MiXCR, keeping productive beta chains. All rows with the same CDR3 protein become a single entry with the most common DNA and genes. It is TCRdb's table, rather than the study itself, that gives the V and J calls and clone size. Counted in this sample were over a hundred distinct CDR3 sequences; approximately 2% of them appeared once. Jointly, the top ten make up roughly 40% of the sample.

The data originate from a study of Japanese encephalitis immunity and Zika vaccine responses (dated by TCRdb to about 2021). A note on the overall study: Three 5.0 ug doses of alum-adjuvanted ZPIV were administered to included participants at weeks 0, 4 and 28. The study asked whether earlier vaccination against Japanese encephalitis virus (JEV) or yellow fever virus (YFV) shaped CD4 T cell responses to the Zika vaccine. For TCR sequencing, six representative participants were chosen from each pre-vaccination group, with samples at week 0 (after pre-vaccination, before ZPIV) and week 52. The ZIKV peptides, 15-mers that overlapped by 11 residues, were chosen for containing NetMHCpan/NetMHCII-predicted epitopes with affinity below 50 nM. TCR repertoires from a few flavivirus-naive individuals were also analyzed at weeks 2, 6 and 52 after the start of ZPIV vaccination. About 12 participants were given two doses of JEV vaccine (IXIARO) 28 days apart, two to three months before the first ZPIV dose. One dose of YFV vaccine (YF-VAX) was administered before ZPIV to some eleven participants, and fewer than 10 participants were flavivirus-naive. For stimulation, either ZIKV structural-protein peptide pools divided into flavivirus-conserved and non-conserved sets were used, or JEV or YFV peptides matching the pre-vaccination. On the study overall, not on this receptor specifically: Compared with YFV-pre-vaccinated donors, JEV-pre-vaccinated donors had higher repertoire similarity across time-points and stimulations, indicating that more clonotypes were common to ZIKV and JEV stimulation. The analysis covered only a subset of trial participants who had three doses and adequate samples, rather than the whole vaccinated cohort. In JEV-pre-vaccinated donors, the repertoire richness of CD4 T cells responding to conserved ZIKV epitopes decreased significantly after ZPIV. Because there were not enough samples, the peptide pools could not be deconvoluted, which meant the specific peptides behind the cross-reactive responses went unidentified. The samples grouped by participant and showed no similarity across individuals, which suggests that no public TCRs were detected. Only a few individuals showed CD8 T cell responses to the ZIKV peptide pools, and those responses were of very low magnitude.

PBMCs were labeled with CellTrace CFSE and cultured for 6 to 7 days in RPMI with 8% human serum plus peptide pools at around 1 ug/mL each. Unfixed proliferating CD4 T cells were sorted on a BD FACSAria as live CD56-CD19-CD16-CD3+CD4+ CFSE-low cells. Enrolled adults were healthy and were found to be seronegative for ZIKV, JEV, YFV, DENV and WNV by microneutralization screening. Samples were obtained from a phase 1, double-blinded, randomized, placebo-controlled trial of an alum-adjuvanted Zika purified-inactivated virus (ZPIV) vaccine. Peripheral blood mononuclear cells were isolated using a standard procedure and then kept frozen in liquid nitrogen until they were used. Trimming takes 4 bases off V and 3 bases off J; junction bases not matched to a gene: 7. Taken from cysteine to phenylalanine, the CDR3 has 15 residues. The retained sequence is limited to the CDR3, 45 bases, with the frame set at the first base. Based on the germline V gene, the CDR1 and CDR2 sequences are SGHTA and FQGNSA.

The receptor's source is an adult man who received an inactivated Zika virus vaccine. Recombination linked TRBV7-2 to TRBJ2-3, with 7 middle bases fitting TRBD2. The sample consisted of antigen-activated CD4+ T cells from blood, cultured, taken during a Zika inactivated vaccine study. The DNA sequence is as follows: TGTGCCAGCAGCTCTACGGCTAGCGGAACAGATACGCAGTATTTT. This gives the protein CASSSTASGTDTQYF.